One sample yielded the 9 T cell receptor beta chains listed below, sequenced in a study of T-cell memory formation after mild COVID-19. TCRdb ran MiXCR on the 5' RACE reads and lists one entry per CDR3 protein. The sample has over 500,000 distinct CDR3 sequences, 15% to 20% seen once. The sequencing input was PBMCs or a T cell subset sorted from them (not recorded which). These receptors came from an adult woman who had mild COVID-19 (a few samples of this study predate the infection). Cell type and time point are not known.

A few counts support this clonotype. The rearrangement links TRBV27 to TRBJ2-1, with 7 bases that match TRBD2. V was clipped by 4 bases and J by 4 bases; unmatched bases: 16. The CDR3 spans 18 residues. Germline-derived CDR1 and CDR2 are MNHEY and SMNVEV (reference sequence). CDR3 sequence (DNA): TGTGCCAGCAGTTCACAAGACCCCGGACTAGTGAGATACAATGAGCAGTTCTTC. Translation gives CASSSQDPGLVRYNEQFF.

The table lists this clonotype with a few counts. The CDR3 loop is CATSDPKRQDLRYNEQFF. The CDR3 DNA reads TGTGCCACCAGTGACCCAAAACGACAGGATTTGCGGTACAATGAGCAGTTCTTC. The chain employs TRBV24-1 and TRBJ2-1; D is perhaps TRBD1 (6 bases). V was trimmed by 4 bases and J by 4 bases, leaving 22 bases between them. CDR3 length: 18 amino acids. Germline V gene data show CDR1 as KGHDR and CDR2 as SFDVKD.

This clonotype was counted a few times. The chain is built from TRBV7-2 and TRBJ2-5; 7 bases agree with TRBD1. The CDR3 is 15 amino acids. CDR1 is SGHTA and CDR2 is FQGNSA in the germline V gene. V was pared by 2 bases and J by 1 base, with 4 bases of the junction left unmatched. CDR3 sequence: CASSLPGQSQETQYF. CDR3 DNA sequence: TGTGCCAGCAGCTTACCGGGACAGAGCCAAGAGACCCAGTACTTC.

This clonotype was seen a single time. In nucleotides, the CDR3 is TGCGCCAGCAGCTCTAACAGGGGTAATCAGCCCCAGCATTTT. It translates to CASSSNRGNQPQHF. This rearrangement joins TRBV10-2 to TRBJ1-5; TRBD1 matches 7 bases. Germline V gene lookup returns CDR1 WSHSY and CDR2 SAAADI. This CDR3 is 14 amino acids long. The V segment lost 6 bases and the J segment 4 bases; nucleotides outside the gene matches: 6.

This rearrangement joins TRBV24-1 to TRBJ2-1; no reliable D call. The ends were cut back, 4 bases at V and 4 bases at J, with 16 bases in the middle. Germline CDR1 is KGHDR and CDR2 is SFDVKD. The CDR3 has 16 amino acids. The CDR3 nucleotides are TGTGCCACCAGTGACCCTTCTGGGATTCGGTACAATGAGCAGTTCTTC. It codes for CATSDPSGIRYNEQFF.

V gene TRBV4-2 combines with J gene TRBJ2-7; D remains unclear. This CDR3 comprises 16 residues. Germline CDR1 is LGHNA and CDR2 is YNFKEQ. V lost 0 bases to trimming and J lost 2 bases, with 14 bases between them. CDR3 sequence reads: CASSQDSVGSTYEQYF. The CDR3 nucleotides are TGTGCCAGCAGCCAAGATTCGGTGGGCAGCACCTACGAGCAGTACTTC.

This clonotype was seen a few times. The V and J genes are TRBV30 and TRBJ2-3, with D possibly TRBD2 on 7 matching bases. CDR1 is GTSNPN and CDR2 is SVGIG in the germline V gene (reference sequence). The CDR3 length is 15 residues. V lost 4 bases, J lost 2 bases, and 16 bases lay in between. CDR3 coding DNA: TGTGCCTGGACGTTGACGGGGGGCCTCACAGATACGCAGTATTTT. Its protein product is CAWTLTGGLTDTQYF.

This clonotype came up a few times. This sequence joins TRBV7-8 and TRBJ1-2, with D perhaps TRBD1 (6 bases). CDR1 is SGHVS, CDR2 FQNEAQ, per germline. CDR3 length: 15 residues. The germline V and J ends were trimmed by 0 bases and 8 bases, with 16 bases remaining between them. The CDR3: CASSLAGQDRKGYTF. The CDR3 nucleotides read TGTGCCAGCAGCTTAGCGGGCCAGGACAGAAAGGGCTACACCTTC. The full variable domain, its missing parts supplied by reference TRBV7-8 and TRBJ1-2, is GAGVSQSPRYKVAKRGQDVALRCDPISGHVSLFWYQQALGQGPEFLTYFQNEAQLDKSGLPSDRFFAERPEGSVSTLKIQRTQQEDSAVYLCASSLAGQDRKGYTFGSGTRLTVV.

This clonotype was observed a handful of times. The V call is TRBV12-3 or TRBV12-4, the J call TRBJ1-1; a weak D match, TRBD1 (5 bases). V was pared by 5 bases and J by 4 bases, with 14 bases between. The length of the CDR3 is 14 residues. The CDR3 region is CASSPGSDVTEAFF. The DNA for the CDR3 is TGTGCCAGCAGTCCAGGGTCCGACGTCACTGAAGCTTTCTTT.